The 22 T cell receptor beta chains listed next were all sequenced from one sample in a study of Ad26.COV2.S vaccination and SARS-CoV-2 variants. The method was immunoSEQ multiplex PCR; TCRdb's version includes in-frame clones alone and lacks a portion of them. The sample contains roughly 320,000 clones, 80% to 90% of which appear only once. Treatment meaning: some 20 received Ad26.COV2.S at low or high dose, single or two shots; 5 received placebo; per-sample allocation not given. Sampling was done on day 63 after the first vaccine or placebo injection. Specimen: peripheral blood, collected in a trial of Ad26.COV2.S vaccine versus placebo. Receptors originate from a person aged 18-65 years who received the Ad26.COV2.S COVID-19 vaccine or a placebo.

The rearrangement links TRBV9 to TRBJ1-2, with TRBD1 as a possible D gene (5 bases). Germline V gene lookup returns CDR1 SGDLS and CDR2 YYNGEE. This CDR3 has 12 amino acids. V gave up 8 bases and J gave up 4 bases, with 12 bases separating them. CDR3 sequence: CASFRDGYGYTF. The CDR3 bases are TGTGCCAGTTTTCGGGACGGCTATGGCTACACCTTC.

This clone was detected only a few times. V usage is TRBV6-1 and J usage is TRBJ1-3; D remains unclear. V dropped 4 bases and J dropped 0 bases, with 13 bases sitting between them. This CDR3 is 16 amino acids long. Germline CDR1 MNHNS, CDR2 SASEGT. The CDR3 nucleotides read TGTGCCAGCAGTGTGAGTGGAGGGATCTCTGGAAACACCATATATTTT. Amino acid sequence: CASSVSGGISGNTIYF.

This chain links TRBV11-2 with TRBJ1-2; D may be TRBD1 (6 bases). V was cut by 5 bases and J by 2 bases, with 21 bases left in between. The CDR3 length is 17 residues. Germline loops: CDR1 SGHAT, CDR2 FQNNGV. The CDR3 loop is CASSAPGRGLPNYGYTF. The CDR3 DNA sequence: TGTGCCAGCAGCGCCCCGGGCAGGGGATTGCCGAACTATGGCTACACCTTC.

The V gene is TRBV5-1, the J gene TRBJ1-2; 8 bases fit TRBD1. Germline CDR1 reads SGHRS; CDR2 reads YFSETQ. V was clipped by 4 bases and J by 2 bases; unmatched bases: 7. This CDR3 has 15 amino acids. CDR3 sequence reads: CASSAGQAINYGYTF. In nucleotides, the CDR3 is TGCGCCAGCAGCGCGGGACAGGCTATAAACTATGGCTACACCTTC.

This clone was picked up one time. The chain joins TRBV12-5 to TRBJ1-1; perhaps TRBD1 as D (6 bases). Germline V gene sequence: CDR1 LGHNT, CDR2 FRNRAP. Trimming cost V 5 bases and J 11 bases, with 18 bases left between them. The CDR3 covers 13 residues. CDR3 sequence reads: CASGVGTGQRAFF. In DNA form, the CDR3 reads TGTGCTAGTGGTGTGGGGACGGGACAAAGGGCTTTCTTT.

This clone has more than one count but fewer than ten. The chain joins TRBV7-9 to TRBJ1-1; D ambiguous. V was shortened by 1 base and J by 0 bases, with 9 bases between the two germline ends. CDR3 size: 15 residues. Germline CDR1 is SEHNR and CDR2 is FQNEAQ (reference sequence). The CDR3 bases are TGTGCCAGCAGCTTAGTTCCGGGAATGAACACTGAAGCTTTCTTT. As protein: CASSLVPGMNTEAFF.

The chain is built from TRBV5-4 and TRBJ1-1; D uncertain. The V and J ends lost 3 bases and 5 bases respectively, with 8 bases between them. The V gene's germline CDR1 is SGHNT and CDR2 YYREEE (reference sequence). CDR3 length: 12 amino acids. The CDR3 region has the DNA TGTGCCAGCAGCTCTCGGGATACTGAAGCTTTCTTT. Translation: CASSSRDTEAFF.

Here the CDR3 DNA reads TGCGCCAGCAAGGGGTCGGGGGCCCACTACGAGCAGTACTTC. Its protein product is CASKGSGAHYEQYF. This sequence joins TRBV5-1 and TRBJ2-7; D is tentatively TRBD1 or TRBD2 (6 bases each). V gave up 6 bases and J gave up 3 bases, with 16 bases separating them. The germline V gene has CDR1 SGHRS and CDR2 YFSETQ. The CDR3 is made up of 14 amino acids.

V gene TRBV9 combines with J gene TRBJ2-5, with 10 bases fitting TRBD2. Germline CDR1 is SGDLS and CDR2 is YYNGEE. After removal of 1 base from V and 5 bases from J, the junction contained 8 bases not matched to a gene. CDR3 length: 16 residues. CDR3 nucleotides: TGTGCCAGCAGCGTAAAGGGGACTAGCGCAACCGAGACCCAGTACTTC. Protein sequence: CASSVKGTSATETQYF.

This clone was detected once. The rearrangement joins TRBV21-1 to TRBJ1-2; the table gives TRBD1 as D, unverified against the DNA. TRBV21-1 is termed a pseudogene. This CDR3 is built from 12 residues. This chain's CDR3 is CASRDTCYGYTF. DNA for the CDR3: TGTGCCAGCAGAGACACCTGCTATGGCTACACCTTC.

This chain uses TRBV30 with TRBJ1-3; D remains ambiguous. In germline, CDR1 is GTSNPN, CDR2 SVGIG (reference sequence). The CDR3 consists of 14 residues. Trimming took off 3 bases at V and 1 base at J, with 10 bases between the two ends. The CDR3 loop reads CAWSRTGSGNTIYF. The CDR3 nucleotides read TGTGCCTGGAGCCGTACCGGTTCTGGAAACACCATATATTTT.

The rearrangement joins TRBV18 to TRBJ1-3, with D tentatively TRBD1 (5 bases). Deletions cut 4 bases from V and 2 bases from J, with 12 bases between. In germline, CDR1 is KGHSH, CDR2 LQKENI. The CDR3 consists of 15 residues. DNA for the CDR3: TGTGCCAGCTCACAAGGGACTCAGACTGGAAACACCATATATTTT. Residues: CASSQGTQTGNTIYF. The complete variable domain, with remaining parts taken from reference TRBV18 and TRBJ1-3, reads NAGVMQNPRHLVRRRGQEARLRCSPMKGHSHVYWYRQLPEEGLKFMVYLQKENIIDESGMPKERFSAEFPKEGPSILRIQQVVRGDSAAYFCASSQGTQTGNTIYFGEGSWLTVV.

This rearrangement joins TRBV19 to TRBJ1-5; D is unclear. Per the germline V gene, CDR1 is LNHDA and CDR2 is SQIVND (reference sequence). The V end was cut by 2 bases, the J end by 6 bases, with 11 bases between. The CDR3 has 14 amino acids. Here the CDR3 reads CASSIIGVTQPQHF. In DNA form, the CDR3 reads TGTGCCAGTAGTATAATTGGGGTTACTCAGCCCCAGCATTTT.

The V and J genes are TRBV9 and TRBJ2-2; D uncertain. Between the trimmed V and J ends, which lost 0 bases and 2 bases, there was a span of 5 bases. Germline CDR1 SGDLS, CDR2 YYNGEE. The CDR3 length is 14 residues. The CDR3 loop reads CASSVAPNTGELFF. The CDR3 region has the DNA TGTGCCAGCAGCGTAGCTCCTAACACCGGGGAGCTGTTTTTT.

V usage is TRBV11-1 and J usage is TRBJ1-1; possible D gene TRBD1, 5 bases. Germline loops: CDR1 SGHAT, CDR2 FQDESV (reference sequence). CDR3 length equals 15 residues. V was shortened by 4 bases and J by 0 bases, with 12 bases between the two germline ends. CDR3 coding DNA: TGTGCCAGCAGCTGGACGGGACTCCTGAACACTGAAGCTTTCTTT. This translates into CASSWTGLLNTEAFF.

CDR3 residues: CASSPPTRAGGYTF. CDR3 in DNA: TGTGCCAGCTCACCACCTACGCGCGCTGGTGGCTACACCTTC. J is TRBJ1-2 and V is TRBV18; no firm D call. Germline-derived CDR1 and CDR2 are KGHSH and LQKENI. CDR3 length: 14 residues. V gave up 0 bases and J gave up 7 bases, with 12 bases separating them.

This CDR3 is CASSRTGGNEQFF. The CDR3 DNA is TGTGCCAGCAGCCGGACAGGGGGCAATGAGCAGTTCTTC. The rearrangement links TRBV6-2 or TRBV6-3 to TRBJ2-1; 10 nucleotides match TRBD1. Germline V gene sequence: CDR1 MNHEY, CDR2 SVGEGT. The CDR3 has 13 amino acids. Trimming cost V 6 bases and J 6 bases; bases outside gene matches: 2.

The CDR3 here is CASSIDTNLGTEAFF. DNA of the CDR3: TGTGCCAGTAGTATAGATACGAATTTGGGCACTGAAGCTTTCTTT. This chain uses TRBV19 with TRBJ1-1; D is unresolved. Germline values: CDR1 LNHDA, CDR2 SQIVND (reference sequence). The V end was cut by 0 bases, the J end by 4 bases, with 12 bases between. The CDR3 runs to 15 residues.

This sequence joins TRBV18 and TRBJ2-1; D is possibly TRBD1 or TRBD2 (6 bases each). CDR1 is KGHSH and CDR2 is LQKENI in the germline V gene. CDR3 length equals 14 residues. V lost 2 bases and J 8 bases, leaving 13 bases between the germline ends. CDR3 amino acids: CASSPVGGQDEQFF. CDR3 bases: TGTGCCAGCTCACCAGTAGGGGGGCAGGATGAGCAGTTCTTC.

The chain links TRBV6-5 to TRBJ2-5; TRBD1 might be the D (6 bases). The CDR3 covers 14 residues. V dropped 4 bases and J dropped 5 bases, with 14 bases sitting between them. Germline-derived CDR1 and CDR2 are MNHEY and SVGAGI. CDR3 loop: CASSFGQPRETQYF. CDR3 bases: TGTGCCAGCAGTTTCGGACAGCCCCGCGAGACCCAGTACTTC.

The chain uses TRBV5-4 and TRBJ1-2, with 7 bases aligning to TRBD1. Per germline, CDR1 SGHNT and CDR2 YYREEE (reference sequence). Germline trimming cut 4 bases from V and 4 bases from J; bases unmatched to any gene: 16. The CDR3 has 17 amino acids. CDR3 sequence: CASSPIPHDRDLYGYTF. The CDR3 nucleotides are TGTGCCAGCAGCCCTATCCCACACGACAGGGACCTCTATGGCTACACCTTC.

The sample holds a few counts of this clone. The chain links TRBV29-1 to TRBJ2-1, with 9 bases aligning to TRBD1. CDR3 length: 12 residues. Germline assignment: CDR1 SQVTM and CDR2 ANQGSEA. Germline trimming cut 7 bases from V and 4 bases from J; bases unmatched to any gene: 2. The CDR3 protein is CSAGQGYNEQFF. The CDR3 coding sequence is TGCAGCGCCGGACAGGGGTACAATGAGCAGTTCTTC.